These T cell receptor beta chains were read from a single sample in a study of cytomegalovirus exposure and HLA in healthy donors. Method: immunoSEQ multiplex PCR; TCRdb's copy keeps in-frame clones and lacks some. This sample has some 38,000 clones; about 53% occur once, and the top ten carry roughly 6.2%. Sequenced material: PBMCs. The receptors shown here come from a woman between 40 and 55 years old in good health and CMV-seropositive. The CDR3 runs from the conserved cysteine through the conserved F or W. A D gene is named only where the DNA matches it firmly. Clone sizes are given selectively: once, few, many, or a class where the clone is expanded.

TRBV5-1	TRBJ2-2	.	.	TGCGCCAGCAGCTTGGCAACGAACACCGGGGAGCTGTTTTTT	CASSLATNTGELFF
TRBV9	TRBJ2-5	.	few	TGTGCCAGCAGCCACAGTGGGGGGTTGTACCAAGAGACCCAGTACTTC	CASSHSGGLYQETQYF
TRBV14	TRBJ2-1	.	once	TGTGCCAGCAGCCAAGGTCTAGGCTTGGGTTTCAATGAGCAGTTCTTC	CASSQGLGLGFNEQFF
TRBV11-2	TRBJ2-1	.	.	TGTGCCAGCAGCTTAGTTCGCGATGAGCAGTTCTTC	CASSLVRDEQFF
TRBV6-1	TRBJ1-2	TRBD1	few	TGTGCCAGCAGTGATGCCGGGACAGGGATTTATGGCTACACCTTC	CASSDAGTGIYGYTF
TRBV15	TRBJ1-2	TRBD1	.	TGTGCCACCAGCAGGGCCCAGGGGGCTGGCCATGGCTACACCTTC	CATSRAQGAGHGYTF
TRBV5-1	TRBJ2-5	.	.	TGCGCCAGCAGCAGACAGGTCCAAGAGACCCAGTACTTC	CASSRQVQETQYF
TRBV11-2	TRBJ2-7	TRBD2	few	TGTGCCAGCAGCTCAAGGATAGCGGGGGCGGCCTACGAGCAGTACTTC	CASSSRIAGAAYEQYF
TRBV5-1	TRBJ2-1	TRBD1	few	TGCGCCAGCAAAACCCCAGGGGGCCATGAGCAGTTCTTC	CASKTPGGHEQFF
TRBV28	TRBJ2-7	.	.	TGTGCCAGCAGTGTGGGACATAGCTACGAGCAGTACTTC	CASSVGHSYEQYF
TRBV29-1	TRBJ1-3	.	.	TGCAGCGTCTCAAACAGGGATGTAGGAAACACCATATATTTT	CSVSNRDVGNTIYF
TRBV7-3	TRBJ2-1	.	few	TGTGCCAGCAGCCAAAACTCTGGTAACAATGAGCAGTTCTTC	CASSQNSGNNEQFF
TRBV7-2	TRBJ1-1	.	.	TGTGCCAGCAGCTTAGGCAGGAACACTGAAGCTTTCTTT	CASSLGRNTEAFF
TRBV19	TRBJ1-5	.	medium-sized	TGTGCCAGTAGTATGTACACACAGTATCAGCCCCAGCATTTT	CASSMYTQYQPQHF
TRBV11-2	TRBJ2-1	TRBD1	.	TGTGCCAGCAGCTTCAGGACAGGGATCTTTGAGCAGTTCTTC	CASSFRTGIFEQFF
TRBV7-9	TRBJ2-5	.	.	TGTGCCAGCAGCTTAGCGGGGGGGCCCGTGGAGACCCAGTACTTC	CASSLAGGPVETQYF
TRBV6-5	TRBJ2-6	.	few	TGTGCCAGCAGTTACTCGACCGGGGCTGGGGCCAACGTCCTGACTTTC	CASSYSTGAGANVLTF
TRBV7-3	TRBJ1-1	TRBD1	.	TGTGCCAGCAGCTTAGACAGGGGTGACACTGAAGCTTTCTTT	CASSLDRGDTEAFF
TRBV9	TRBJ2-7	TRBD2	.	TGTGCCAGCAGCGTAGCCGGGACTAGCGGGGTGTCCTACGAGCAGTACTTC	CASSVAGTSGVSYEQYF
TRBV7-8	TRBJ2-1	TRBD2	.	TGTGCCAGCAGCCCCCGGGAGGTTACATGGTACAATGAGCAGTTCTTC	CASSPREVTWYNEQFF